This T cell receptor beta chain was identified in a study of blood T cell repertoires in COVID-19. CDR1 is MGHDK and CDR2 is SYGVNS in the germline V gene. Trimming took off 2 bases at V and 1 base at J, with 8 bases between the two ends. This CDR3 region has 14 residues. Source study methods: Reference gene primer amplification yielded estimated nucleated cell counts. Repertoires were generated with immunoSEQ multiplex PCR, while TCRdb's copy carries only in-frame clones and drops some. The D gene and trimming were derived from the DNA, and the V and J assignments and clone size from that table. The data show around 260,000 clones, with 88% seen just once and roughly 10% held by the top ten. Seattle patient enrollment occurred during active infection, with longitudinal follow-up thereafter.

The sequence was obtained from a woman between 70 and 85 years old with COVID-19, enrolled during active disease. This chain joins TRBV25-1 and TRBJ1-1, with D tentatively TRBD1 (5 bases). The material sequenced was peripheral blood. The CDR3 loop is CASSEVGQNTEAFF. CDR3 bases: TGTGCCAGCAGTGAAGTCGGACAGAACACTGAAGCTTTCTTT.